Below, 15 T cell receptor beta chains from the same sample are listed, as sequenced in a study of cytomegalovirus exposure and HLA in healthy donors. Use of 60 Vbeta and 13 Jbeta primers characterized the PCR. Here immunoSEQ multiplex PCR was the method, and the copy in TCRdb shows in-frame clones only, minus some. The sample gives more than 60,000 clones, roughly 70% of which show up once; under 10% is in the top ten. Sequenced input: PBMCs. Receptor source: a man aged 35 to 55 in good health and CMV-seropositive.

The J gene is TRBJ1-2, the V gene TRBV25-1; D gene ambiguous. V lost 2 bases and J 2 bases, leaving 18 bases between the germline ends. The CDR3 consists of 17 residues. The germline V gene has CDR1 MGHDK and CDR2 SYGVNS. The CDR3 is CASSESPRAGLNYGYTF. In DNA form, the CDR3 reads TGTGCCAGCAGTGAAAGTCCTAGGGCGGGGTTGAACTATGGCTACACCTTC.

This clone was recorded once. V gene TRBV5-1 combines with J gene TRBJ2-3, with a weak D call TRBD1 (6 bases). Germline CDR1 reads SGHRS; CDR2 reads YFSETQ. V gave up 4 bases and J gave up 5 bases, with 11 bases separating them. The CDR3 is 13 amino acids. CDR3 in amino acids: CASSGRGGDTQYF. In DNA, the CDR3 is TGCGCCAGCAGCGGCAGGGGCGGAGATACGCAGTATTTT.

The chain recombines TRBV10-1 with TRBJ2-3, with unresolved D. The germline gives CDR1 WNHNN, CDR2 SYGVQD (reference sequence). The CDR3 totals 16 residues. Trimming took off 3 bases at V and 0 bases at J, with 13 bases between the two ends. CDR3 region: CASSESAQPSTDTQYF. The CDR3 nucleotides are TGCGCCAGCAGTGAATCCGCACAACCTAGCACAGATACGCAGTATTTT.

Judged by abundance, this clone is medium-sized. V and J are TRBV11-1 and TRBJ1-1; 10 positions match TRBD1. Germline V gene lookup returns CDR1 SGHAT and CDR2 FQDESV (reference sequence). The CDR3 runs to 15 residues. Trimming took 1 base from V and 4 from J; bases not matched to a gene: 3. The CDR3 loop reads CASSLGRTGGTEAFF. CDR3 nucleotide sequence: TGTGCCAGCAGCTTAGGTCGGACAGGGGGCACTGAAGCTTTCTTT.

The chain joins TRBV6-1 to TRBJ1-1, with D uncertain. CDR1 and CDR2 from the germline V gene are MNHNS and SASEGT. V lost 7 bases and J 7 bases, leaving 19 bases between the germline ends. The CDR3 is 14 amino acids. CDR3 bases: TGTGCCAGCATCGACGGGGAGGGCTTTGGTGAAGCTTTCTTT. Translation gives CASIDGEGFGEAFF.

V gene TRBV19 combines with J gene TRBJ1-5, with 8 positions matching TRBD1. The CDR3 runs 14 residues. Germline V gives CDR1 LNHDA, CDR2 SQIVND (reference sequence). The ends lost 11 bases at V and 0 bases at J; junction bases unmatched: 6. In nucleotides, the CDR3 is TGTGCCGGAGGACAGGGACATAGCAATCAGCCCCAGCATTTT. Translating gives CAGGQGHSNQPQHF.

The chain is built from TRBV18 and TRBJ1-3, with D possibly matching TRBD1 (5 bases). Germline CDR1 KGHSH, CDR2 LQKENI. V lost 4 bases and J 0 bases, leaving 13 bases between the germline ends. CDR3 length: 16 amino acids. The CDR3 sequence: CASSQPMTVSGNTIYF. The CDR3 DNA is TGTGCCAGCTCACAACCTATGACAGTCTCTGGAAACACCATATATTTT. Looking up the rest from reference TRBV18 and TRBJ1-3 gives the full variable domain: NAGVMQNPRHLVRRRGQEARLRCSPMKGHSHVYWYRQLPEEGLKFMVYLQKENIIDESGMPKERFSAEFPKEGPSILRIQQVVRGDSAAYFCASSQPMTVSGNTIYFGEGSWLTVV.

The rearrangement uses TRBV5-1 and TRBJ2-1, with 9 bases matching TRBD1. Germline V gene lookup returns CDR1 SGHRS and CDR2 YFSETQ. This CDR3 has 14 amino acids. V shed 2 bases and J 7 bases; nucleotides not matched to a gene: 4. The CDR3 protein is CASSFGQGKNEQFF. The CDR3 DNA is TGCGCCAGCAGCTTTGGACAGGGGAAGAATGAGCAGTTCTTC.

The CDR3 nucleotides read TGTGCCACCTCTAAGGGGGACAACTATGGCTACACCTTC. Protein sequence: CATSKGDNYGYTF. The chain is built from TRBV15 and TRBJ1-2; TRBD1 might be the D (6 bases). CDR1 is LNHNV and CDR2 is YYDKDF in the germline V gene (reference sequence). CDR3 length: 13 residues. Trimming removed 8 bases at V and 2 bases at J, with 12 bases between.

The chain combines TRBV2 with TRBJ2-3, with 7 bases lining up with TRBD1. CDR3 length equals 14 residues. The V gene's germline CDR1 is SNHLY and CDR2 FYNNEI. The ends lost 6 bases at V and 3 bases at J; junction bases unmatched: 6. CDR3 protein: CASRTGLSTDTQYF. The CDR3, as DNA: TGTGCCAGCAGGACAGGGTTATCGACAGATACGCAGTATTTT.

The CDR3 nucleotides read TGTGCCAGCAGCTTGGGGACTAGCGGAGGCGTTAGGAACGAGCAGTACTTC. Its translation: CASSLGTSGGVRNEQYF. The chain combines TRBV5-4 with TRBJ2-7; 10 bases are a match to TRBD2. Trimming removed 0 bases from V and 5 bases from J; junction bases left unmatched: 11. CDR3 length equals 17 residues. The germline gives CDR1 SGHNT, CDR2 YYREEE (reference sequence).

There are a few counts of this clone. This chain uses TRBV28 with TRBJ1-5, with 7 bases aligning to TRBD1. The length of the CDR3 is 14 residues. V lost 7 bases to trimming and J lost 5 bases; unmatched junction nucleotides: 8. The V gene's germline CDR1 is MDHEN and CDR2 SYDVKM. CDR3 coding DNA: TGTGCCAGCACTCCGGGACAGTCCCATCAGCCCCAGCATTTT. This sequence encodes CASTPGQSHQPQHF.

Details on this clone: At one of its ends the junction is not consistent with the germline gene, which may arise from a read error. The J gene is TRBJ2-6, the V gene TRBV9; D gene unclear. CDR1 and CDR2 from the germline V gene are SGDLS and YYNGEE. The CDR3 contains 17 residues. This CDR3 reads CASSPHPPSSEANVLTF. The DNA of the CDR3 is TGTGCCAGCAGCCCACACCCCCCTAGTTCTGAGGCCAACGTCCTGACTTTC.

This clone turned up a few times. The chain is built from TRBV5-4 and TRBJ1-3; TRBD1 might be the D (5 bases). Germline V CDR1 and CDR2: SGHNT, YYREEE (reference sequence). CDR3 length: 17 amino acids. V lost 4 bases to trimming and J lost 5 bases, with 22 bases between them. This CDR3 reads CASSPPRDPGGRNTIYF. The CDR3 nucleotides read TGTGCCAGCAGCCCACCCCGGGACCCAGGAGGGCGAAACACCATATATTTT.

The chain carries TRBV7-9 and TRBJ1-2; TRBD1 matches at 7 bases. The CDR3 contains 15 residues. CDR1 is SEHNR, CDR2 FQNEAQ, per germline (reference sequence). J was trimmed by 4 bases and V by 0 bases; bases with no gene match: 5. The CDR3 region has the DNA TGTGCCAGCAGCTTAGCGGAGGGGGCCCTCTATGGCTACACCTTC. Its translation: CASSLAEGALYGYTF.